The entry below gives a single T cell receptor (beta chain) sequence along with its context. The source of the sample is a study of blood T cells in healthy people across ages. The CDR3 consists of 14 residues. In germline, CDR1 is LGHNA, CDR2 YNFKEQ. Trimming stripped 1 base from V and 7 bases from J, with 11 bases between. A J-beta primer mix and a sample-barcoded 5' primer were used in a second PCR of roughly 6 to 12 cycles. Researchers report that a template-switch adaptor with 12 random nucleotides tagged each cDNA molecule. MiXCR, applied by TCRdb to the 5' RACE reads, yields one record per CDR3 protein. The table records hundreds of thousands of distinct CDR3 sequences, 58% of them present only once.

The V and J genes are TRBV4-2 and TRBJ2-1; unclear D gene. This TCR came from a man aged 60-69 years in good health. The sequenced material came from blood. Here the CDR3 reads CASSQAFLGNEQFF. The CDR3 DNA is TGTGCCAGCAGCCAAGCTTTCCTAGGAAATGAGCAGTTCTTC.